The 14 T cell receptor beta chains listed next were all sequenced from one sample in a study of blood T cell repertoires in COVID-19. This table comes from immunoSEQ multiplex PCR, and its TCRdb copy is limited to in-frame clones, with some not included. The sample lists roughly 300,000 clones, 83% occurring once. Sequencing used peripheral blood. Receptors were obtained from a woman aged 45 to 65 with acute or convalescent COVID-19.

Details on this clone: Just one base apart from a much larger clone, this may be a read error. The V and J genes are TRBV11-1 and TRBJ1-2; D might be TRBD1 (5 bases). Germline CDR1 and CDR2: SGHAT and FQDESV (reference sequence). The CDR3 is 13 residues long. The ends were cut back, 1 base at V and 2 bases at J, with 5 bases in the middle. The CDR3 is CASSLGTNYGYTF. CDR3 coding DNA: TGTGCCAGCAGCTTAGGGACAAACTATGGCTACACCTTC.

This chain links TRBV30 with TRBJ1-6; weak D call: TRBD1 (6 bases). There are 13 residues in the CDR3. Germline V gene lookup returns CDR1 GTSNPN and CDR2 SVGIG (reference sequence). Trimming removed 3 bases at V and 10 bases at J, with 13 bases between. The CDR3 bases are TGTGCCTGGAGGGGGACGGACAGCTCACCCCTCCACTTT. It is translated as CAWRGTDSSPLHF.

This chain joins TRBV19 and TRBJ2-1, with TRBD2 matching over 7 bases. Trimming cost V 4 bases and J 8 bases; bases outside gene matches: 5. The CDR3 length is 13 residues. Looked up from germline, CDR1 is LNHDA and CDR2 is SQIVND (reference sequence). The CDR3 DNA sequence: TGTGCCAGTAGTACCGGGACTAACGATGAGCAGTTCTTC. It specifies CASSTGTNDEQFF.

The rearrangement joins TRBV21-1 to TRBJ2-7; TRBD2 was called by the table and not checked on the DNA. TRBV21-1 is tagged as a pseudogene. The CDR3 covers 16 residues. The CDR3 sequence: CASSQPKTSGSYEQYF. In nucleotides, the CDR3 is TGTGCCAGCAGCCAACCCAAGACTAGCGGATCCTACGAGCAGTACTTC.

This clone was seen a few times. This chain links TRBV7-9 with TRBJ2-2, with D possibly being TRBD2 (5 bases). Trimming stripped 1 base from V and 4 bases from J, with 13 bases between. The CDR3 is made up of 16 amino acids. Germline V gene sequence: CDR1 SEHNR, CDR2 FQNEAQ (reference sequence). The CDR3 is CASSLDGGSGTGELFF. The CDR3 region has the DNA TGTGCCAGCAGCTTAGATGGTGGGAGCGGCACCGGGGAGCTGTTTTTT.

This chain joins TRBV4-2 and TRBJ1-1, with D uncertain. The CDR3 sequence is 15 residues long. Germline assignment: CDR1 LGHNA and CDR2 YNFKEQ. The V and J ends lost 4 bases and 1 base respectively, with 13 bases between them. CDR3 DNA: TGTGCCAGCAGCCCTGCACCGGGTACGAACACTGAAGCTTTCTTT. This codes for CASSPAPGTNTEAFF.

This CDR3 is CASSPDGVGAFF. Here the CDR3 DNA reads TGTGCCAGTAGCCCGGACGGGGTAGGGGCTTTCTTT. The chain uses TRBV19 and TRBJ1-1; no reliable D call. The CDR3 covers 12 residues. The germline V gene has CDR1 LNHDA and CDR2 SQIVND (reference sequence). Trimming left V 6 bases short and J 11 bases short, with 16 bases between.

V gene TRBV30 combines with J gene TRBJ1-5; D gene unclear. The CDR3 runs to 15 residues. Trimming took 2 bases from V and 7 from J, leaving 18 bases between them. Germline V gives CDR1 GTSNPN, CDR2 SVGIG (reference sequence). The CDR3 DNA reads as TGTGCCTGGAGTCGGGGTGGGCCGGAGGGACAGCCCCAGCATTTT. Translation gives CAWSRGGPEGQPQHF.

This clone occurred a few times. The chain combines TRBV3-1 (or the pseudogene TRBV3-2) with TRBJ1-1; no clear D gene. In germline, CDR1 is LGHDT, CDR2 YNNKEL (reference sequence). The ends were cut back, 1 base at V and 4 bases at J, with 10 bases in the middle. This CDR3 has 14 amino acids. This CDR3 reads CASSQGALGTEAFF. CDR3 nucleotides: TGTGCCAGCAGCCAAGGGGCCCTCGGCACTGAAGCTTTCTTT.

This chain uses TRBV30 with TRBJ1-5, with TRBD1 matching 9 bases. This CDR3 spans 15 amino acids. Per the germline V gene, CDR1 is GTSNPN and CDR2 is SVGIG (reference sequence). J gave up 3 bases and V 4 bases, and 7 bases lay outside the gene matches. This CDR3 reads CAWTGTGPINQPQHF. DNA for the CDR3: TGTGCCTGGACGGGGACAGGGCCGATCAATCAGCCCCAGCATTTT.

The chain employs TRBV3-1 (or the pseudogene TRBV3-2) and TRBJ1-1; tentative D call: TRBD1 (5 bases). The CDR3 totals 14 residues. The germline CDR1 and CDR2 sequences are LGHDT and YNNKEL (reference sequence). The V gene lost 4 bases and the J gene lost 0 bases, with 9 bases spanning the gap. CDR3 in amino acids: CASSRTPLNTEAFF. CDR3 DNA: TGTGCCAGCAGCCGGACACCTTTGAACACTGAAGCTTTCTTT.

The chain is built from TRBV6-5 and TRBJ2-3, with 8 bases matching TRBD2. Germline V gene sequence: CDR1 MNHEY, CDR2 SVGAGI. The CDR3 spans 14 residues. Germline trimming cut 7 bases from V and 4 bases from J; bases unmatched to any gene: 7. The CDR3, as DNA: TGTGCCAGCACCGGGGGGGCCGGGGCAGATACGCAGTATTTT. Amino acid sequence: CASTGGAGADTQYF.

The rearrangement joins TRBV6-5 to TRBJ1-2; the D gene is possibly TRBD1 (5 bases). The germline V gene encodes CDR1 MNHEY and CDR2 SVGAGI. This CDR3 has 11 residues. Trimming took 7 bases from V and 5 from J, leaving 8 bases between them. The CDR3 DNA is TGTGCCAGCACCGACAGTTATGGCTACACCTTC. Translation gives CASTDSYGYTF.

This clone has more than one count but fewer than ten. The chain employs TRBV11-1 and TRBJ1-5; 10 nucleotides agree with TRBD1. The trim removed 5 bases at V and 7 bases at J, leaving 2 bases unmatched. The CDR3 has 13 amino acids. The germline gives CDR1 SGHAT, CDR2 FQDESV (reference sequence). DNA for the CDR3: TGTGCCAGCAGCCAGGACAGGGGGCAGCCCCAGCATTTT. Its protein is CASSQDRGQPQHF. The variable domain in full, completed from reference TRBV11-1 and TRBJ1-5, reads EAEVAQSPRYKITEKSQAVAFWCDPISGHATLYWYRQILGQGPELLVQFQDESVVDDSQLPKDRFSAERLKGVDSTLKIQPAELGDSAMYLCASSQDRGQPQHFGDGTRLSIL.